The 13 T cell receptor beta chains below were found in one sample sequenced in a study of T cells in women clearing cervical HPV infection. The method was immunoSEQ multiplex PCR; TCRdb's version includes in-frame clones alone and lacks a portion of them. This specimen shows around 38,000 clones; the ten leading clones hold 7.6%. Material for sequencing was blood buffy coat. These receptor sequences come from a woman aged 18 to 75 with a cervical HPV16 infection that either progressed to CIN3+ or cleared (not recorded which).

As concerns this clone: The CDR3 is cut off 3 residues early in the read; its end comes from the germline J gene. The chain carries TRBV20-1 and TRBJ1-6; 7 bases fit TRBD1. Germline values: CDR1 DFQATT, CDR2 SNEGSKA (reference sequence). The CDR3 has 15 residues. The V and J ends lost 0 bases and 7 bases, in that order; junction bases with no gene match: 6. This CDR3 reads CSARETGTENSPLHF. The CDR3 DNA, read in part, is TGCAGTGCTAGAGAAACCGGGACAGAAAATTCACCC.

CDR3 in amino acids: CASSYYGQLINSPLHF. The part of the CDR3 DNA that was read is TGTGCCAGCAGTTACTACGGACAGCTTATTAATTCACCC. The chain employs TRBV6-2 or TRBV6-3 and TRBJ1-6, with D possibly matching TRBD1 (6 bases). The CDR3 end is not reached by the read, which stops 3 residues before it; the germline J gene fills it in. The V end lost 1 base, the J end lost 6 bases, and 13 bases lay between the germline ends. This CDR3 contains 16 residues. CDR1 MNHEY and CDR2 SVGEGT come from the germline V gene.

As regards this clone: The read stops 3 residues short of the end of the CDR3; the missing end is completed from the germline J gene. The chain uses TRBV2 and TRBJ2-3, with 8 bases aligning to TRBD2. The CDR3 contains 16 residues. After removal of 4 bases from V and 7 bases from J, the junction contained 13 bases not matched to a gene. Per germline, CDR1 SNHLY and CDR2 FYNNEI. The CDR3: CASSAPGLVGVNTQYF. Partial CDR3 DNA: TGTGCCAGCAGTGCCCCGGGACTAGTGGGAGTTAATACG.

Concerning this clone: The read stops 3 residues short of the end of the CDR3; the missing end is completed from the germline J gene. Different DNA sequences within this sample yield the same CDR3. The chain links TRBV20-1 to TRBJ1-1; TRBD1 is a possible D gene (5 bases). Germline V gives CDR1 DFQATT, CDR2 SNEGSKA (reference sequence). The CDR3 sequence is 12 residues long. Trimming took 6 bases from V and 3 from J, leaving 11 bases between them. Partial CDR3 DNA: TGCAGTGCCCCAAGGGGAGACACTGAA. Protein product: CSAPRGDTE. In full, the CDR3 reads CSAPRGDTEAFF.

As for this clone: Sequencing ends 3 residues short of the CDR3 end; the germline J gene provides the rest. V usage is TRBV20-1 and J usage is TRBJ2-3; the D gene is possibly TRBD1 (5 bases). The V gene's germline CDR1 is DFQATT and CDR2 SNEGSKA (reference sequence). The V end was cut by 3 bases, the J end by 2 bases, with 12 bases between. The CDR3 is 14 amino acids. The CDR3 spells CSARDILYTDTQYF. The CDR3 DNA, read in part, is TGCAGTGCTAGGGACATTCTATACACAGATACG.

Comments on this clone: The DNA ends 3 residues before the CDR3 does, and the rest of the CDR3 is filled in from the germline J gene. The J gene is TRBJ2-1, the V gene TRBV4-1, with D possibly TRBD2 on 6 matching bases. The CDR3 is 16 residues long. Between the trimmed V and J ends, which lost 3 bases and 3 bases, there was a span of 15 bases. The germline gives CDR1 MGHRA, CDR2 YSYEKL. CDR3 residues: CASSQEVADDYNEQFF. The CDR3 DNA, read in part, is TGCGCCAGCAGCCAGGAAGTAGCGGATGACTACAATGAG.

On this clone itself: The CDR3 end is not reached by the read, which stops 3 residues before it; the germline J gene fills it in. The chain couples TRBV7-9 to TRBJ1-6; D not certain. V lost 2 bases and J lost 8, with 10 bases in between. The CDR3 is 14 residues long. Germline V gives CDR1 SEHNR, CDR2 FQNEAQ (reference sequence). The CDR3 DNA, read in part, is TGTGCCAGCAGCTTAAGTTTAAGGGATTCACCC. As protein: CASSLSLRDSP. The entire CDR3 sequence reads CASSLSLRDSPLHF.

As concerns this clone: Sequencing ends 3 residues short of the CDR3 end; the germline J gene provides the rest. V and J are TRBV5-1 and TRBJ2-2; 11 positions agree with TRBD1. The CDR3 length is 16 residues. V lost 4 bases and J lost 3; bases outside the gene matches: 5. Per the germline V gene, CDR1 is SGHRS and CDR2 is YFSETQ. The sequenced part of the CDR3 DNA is TGCGCCAGCAGCCGGGGACAGGGGGTGTACACCGGGGAG. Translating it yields CASSRGQGVYTGE. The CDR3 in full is CASSRGQGVYTGELFF.

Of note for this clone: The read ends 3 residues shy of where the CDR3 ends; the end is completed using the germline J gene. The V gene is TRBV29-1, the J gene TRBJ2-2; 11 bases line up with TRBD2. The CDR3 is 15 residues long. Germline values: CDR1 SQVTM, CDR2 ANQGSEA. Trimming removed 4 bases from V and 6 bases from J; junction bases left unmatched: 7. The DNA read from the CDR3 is TGCAGCGTTGGTAGCGGGAGGGCCAATTCCGGGGAG. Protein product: CSVGSGRANSGE. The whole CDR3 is CSVGSGRANSGELFF.

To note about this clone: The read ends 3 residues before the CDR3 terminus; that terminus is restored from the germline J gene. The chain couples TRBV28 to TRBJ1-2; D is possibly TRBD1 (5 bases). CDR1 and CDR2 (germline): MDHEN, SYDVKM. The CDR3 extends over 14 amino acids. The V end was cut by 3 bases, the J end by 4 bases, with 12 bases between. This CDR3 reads CASSFDQGAYGYTF. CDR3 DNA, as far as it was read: TGTGCCAGCAGTTTCGATCAGGGTGCCTATGGC.

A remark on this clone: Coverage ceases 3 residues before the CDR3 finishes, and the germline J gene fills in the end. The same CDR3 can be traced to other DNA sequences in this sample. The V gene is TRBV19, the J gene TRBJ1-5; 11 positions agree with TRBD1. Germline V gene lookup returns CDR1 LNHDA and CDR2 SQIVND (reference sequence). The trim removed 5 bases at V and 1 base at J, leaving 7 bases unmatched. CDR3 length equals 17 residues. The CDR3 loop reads CASSGRTGGRSNQPQHF. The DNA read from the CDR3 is TGTGCCAGTAGTGGAAGGACAGGGGGCAGGAGCAATCAGCCC. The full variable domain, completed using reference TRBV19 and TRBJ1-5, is DGGITQSPKYLFRKEGQNVTLSCEQNLNHDAMYWYRQDPGQGLRLIYYSQIVNDFQKGDIAEGYSVSREKKESFPLTVTSAQKNPTAFYLCASSGRTGGRSNQPQHFGDGTRLSIL.

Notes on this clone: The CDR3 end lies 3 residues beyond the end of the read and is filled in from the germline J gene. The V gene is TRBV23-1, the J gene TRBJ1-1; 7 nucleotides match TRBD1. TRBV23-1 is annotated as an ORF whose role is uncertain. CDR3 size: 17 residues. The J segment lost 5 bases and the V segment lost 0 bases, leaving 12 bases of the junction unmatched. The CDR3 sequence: CASSQSARWRDRTEAFF. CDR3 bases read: TGCGCCAGCAGTCAATCAGCTAGGTGGCGGGACAGAACTGAA.

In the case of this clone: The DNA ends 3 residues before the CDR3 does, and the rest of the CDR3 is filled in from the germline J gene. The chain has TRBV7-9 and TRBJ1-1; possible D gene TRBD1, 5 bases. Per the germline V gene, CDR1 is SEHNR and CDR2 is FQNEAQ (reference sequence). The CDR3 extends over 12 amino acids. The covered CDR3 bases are TGTGCCAGCAGCTTGGGGCTGGGTGGC. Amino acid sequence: CASSLGLGG. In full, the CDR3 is CASSLGLGGAFF.